This T cell receptor (beta chain) was observed in a study of cytomegalovirus exposure and HLA in healthy donors. A word on this clone: The antigen is not known.

Trimming removed 5 bases from V and 4 bases from J, with 21 bases in between. Germline V CDR1 and CDR2: SEHNR, FQNEAQ (reference sequence). CDR3 length: 16 amino acids. Findings of the study overall: Listed as cytomegalovirus-associated were 150 or so TCR beta chains. As a later analysis showed, a missense DCLRE1C variant was linked to trimming of TCR beta V- and J-genes. The authors excluded some V segments, including TRBV6-2 and TRBV6-3, as indistinguishable.

This PCR relied on a set of 60 Vbeta primers and 13 Jbeta primers. Libraries were prepared by immunoSEQ multiplex PCR; TCRdb keeps only in-frame clonotypes and omits some of them. The table lists about 95,000 clones, 81% of them singletons. Material for sequencing was PBMCs. The chain uses TRBV7-9 and TRBJ2-7; D is possibly TRBD1 (6 bases). The TCR originated in a woman between 70 and 85 years old in good health and CMV-seropositive. The CDR3: CASSRRTDHDAYEQYF. CDR3 bases: TGTGCCAGCAGCCGGCGGACAGATCATGATGCGTACGAGCAGTACTTC.